The entry below gives a single T cell receptor beta chain sequence along with its context. The count of this clone is one. Its target antigen remains unknown. Per-nucleotide qualities are absent, and no much larger clonotype sits a single base away. These data are taken from a study of cytomegalovirus exposure and HLA in healthy donors (dated by TCRdb to 2016 to 2017). In the study overall: According to an earlier analysis of several hundred of the donors, some 170 million T cells yielded 100 million or so unique TCR beta sequences and about 300 Gb of sequence data. Donor age, sex, ethnicity and CMV serostatus were collected together with the repertoire data. In the later analysis, no new phenotypic data were used to find candidate immune exposures; instead, reliance was placed on TCR beta sequences and their occurrence across donors. Every discovery cohort repertoire had been produced on one sequencing platform. Around 320 gigabases of sequencing data and tens of millions of unique TCR sequences were included in an early release covering about 600 HLA-typed donors. A handful of DR-DQ haplotypes were handled as single units for association and clustering because linkage in the cohort was strong. The number of typed donors differed by locus: roughly 629-640 for A, B, C, DRB1 and DQB1; approximately 520 for DQA1; some 590 for DPA1; and 400 to 480 for DPB1. Genome-wide SNP genotypes for about 55% of the roughly 670 donors were used in a later genetic analysis, which treated that subset as a discovery cohort. Of the 300 to 500 genotyped donors, 81% were placed in the genetic ancestry cluster associated with self-reported Caucasian donors. Using immunosequencing, the study profiled T cell repertoires from about 620 subjects and related those repertoires to cytomegalovirus serostatus. A later analysis re-analyzed previously published TCR beta repertoires from several hundred donors and added high-resolution HLA genotyping to study TCR occurrence patterns. HLA typing covered class I and class II loci at four-digit resolution. Among around 400 genotyped donors of the cohort, an average of approximately 240,000 unique TCR beta nucleotide sequences were sequenced per donor, roughly 20% of them non-productive. Besides the first cohort of around 670 subjects, a separate validation cohort made up of about 120 different subjects was used. The aim of the study was to test whether cataloging public T cell receptors could identify signatures of past pathogen exposure. In an earlier analysis of 500 to 650 of the donors, high-throughput TCR beta sequencing was used to judge whether each TCR beta V gene segment behaved as functional or pseudogenic. The study combined high-throughput TCR immunosequencing, statistical association of individual TCRs with disease status, and machine learning to predict cytomegalovirus infection status. General study outcomes and caveats: In an earlier analysis of some 500 of the donors, most TCR beta V segments were observed in productive rearrangements about 87% or about 30% of the time, broadly matching IMGT annotations. Because some donors lacked HLA typing at each locus, the association tests relied only on the typed subset. A few of the identified cytomegalovirus-associated TCR beta chains were confirmed in vitro to be specific for cytomegalovirus antigens. Most TCR sequences were observed very rarely across donors, whereas some public TCRs were present in many individuals. A total of 164 TCR beta chains were listed by the study as associated with cytomegalovirus. According to a later analysis, parvovirus B19, influenza, CMV and Epstein-Barr virus appeared linked to several top co-occurrence clusters. Some IMGT-functional V segments, including TRBV6-2 and TRBV6-3, could not be told apart with the 87-base-pair reads, so those segments were excluded. In both the original and validation cohorts, the classifier was reported to diagnose cytomegalovirus status with high specificity and sensitivity. Immune exposure information for the cohort was limited to CMV serostatus. In a later analysis, some 18,000 TCR beta sequences were associated with specific HLA alleles at a false discovery rate of 0.05. A later genetic analysis associated a missense DCLRE1C variant with V-gene and J-gene trimming of TCR beta chains, and an independent cohort replicated the association. Because counts were too low, seventeen rarely observed V segments, including chromosome 9 orphons, were excluded from the earlier analysis of 587 of the donors. Presence/absence analyses assumed roughly uniform sequencing depth across donors, an assumption that may not hold. A later analysis found that most CMV-associated TCR beta chains appeared HLA-restricted, with HLA associations seemingly driven largely by CMV exposure. A further reported finding was that TCR beta sequences accurately predicted the HLA-A and HLA-B alleles for most subjects in the first cohort. Correlated functional status among segregating V segments might reflect linkage disequilibrium, but an unknown experimental factor could not be ruled out. According to a later analysis, TCR association rates differed among HLA loci, with DRB1 alleles showing the most associated TCRs and HLA-C alleles showing the fewest. The authors suggested that the approach could potentially be generalized to other disease states and immunological phenotypes. In this cohort, only TCR beta chains were sequenced, and detectable features were limited by the absence of alpha or paired-chain data. According to a later genetic analysis, donors in an Asian-associated ancestry cluster had fewer N-insertions in productive TCRs than the roughly 670-donor mean. When HLA alleles, especially DR and DQ, strongly co-occurred, TCR associations were difficult to assign to individual alleles. A cluster of highly shared sequence variants was judged likely to be a technical artifact of the sequencing pipeline. Compared with equally common non-associated chains, HLA-associated TCR beta chains in a later analysis were more clonally expanded and had lower generation probabilities.

The cohort was made up of roughly 670 healthy bone marrow donors. All cohort members were sampled while nominally healthy, although unrecorded immune exposures were likely present. Of the 600 or so cohort members, about 270 had a positive CMV serostatus and 352 had a negative one, while no CMV serostatus was recorded for the donor. A peripheral blood sample was collected from each donor, and TCR beta sequencing was performed on peripheral blood mononuclear cells. Genomic DNA extraction from the blood cell samples was performed with the Qiagen DNeasy Blood Extraction Kit. Libraries were prepared through the immunoSEQ multiplex PCR assay. The multiplex PCR relied on a mix of 60 forward primers for TCR Vbeta segments and 13 reverse primers for TCR Jbeta segments. The CDR3 region of rearranged TCR beta genes was amplified from genomic DNA by a multiplex PCR assay. Amplified TCR beta libraries were sequenced as 87-base-pair reads on the Illumina HiSeq System. The study's processing was this. Across the 600 to 700 repertoires, a later analysis counted 78 million or so unique TCR beta chains, 9.5 million to 12 million of which were shared by at least two donors. A nearest-neighbor algorithm error-corrected the raw reads and collapsed the reads into unique sequences, merging closely related sequences to remove PCR and sequencing errors. Alignment of CDR3 sequences to IMGT reference sequences was used to assign V, D and J gene segments. For a sequence to be retained, at least a six-nucleotide match to both a V gene segment and a J gene segment was required. Rearrangements were called productive when the CDR3 lacked stop codons and stayed in frame with V and J; all others were non-productive. CDR3 was defined according to IMGT convention as the region running from the second conserved V-encoded cysteine to the conserved J-encoded phenylalanine. Sequences without an unambiguous match to a single V gene segment were excluded from the earlier analysis of over 500 of the donors. An earlier analysis of fewer than 750 of the donors called V segments functional above 56.7% productive rearrangements and segregating when the between-donor standard deviation exceeded 5%. A statistical classification framework was developed to diagnose cytomegalovirus status using the catalog of TCR beta chain sequences. In a later analysis, TCR nucleotide sequences were compared against IMGT/GENE-DB human TR gene sequences so that V and J genes could be assigned. A later analysis assigned CDR3 sequences and most-parsimonious VDJ recombination scenarios with the TCRdist pipeline. In a later analysis, each TCR beta chain was defined by its CDR3 amino acid sequence together with its V-gene family, and reads lacking a unique V-gene family were excluded. As a way to deal with suspected cross-contamination and a sequencing artifact, a later analysis dropped 450 to 600 nucleotide sequences that were highly shared and had low generation probability. A later analysis calculated a clonal expansion index for each public chain from normalized within-repertoire ranks of inferred template counts. Generation probabilities in a later analysis came from a VDJ recombination model fitted to out-of-frame rearrangements, and those results were checked against IGoR. In a later analysis, TCR-TCR, TCR-HLA and TCR-CMV co-occurrence was scored with hypergeometric tests, and a repertoire-size bias correction was applied to TCR pairs. In a later analysis, false discovery rates were estimated by permuting HLA or CMV assignments 20 times. In a later analysis, co-occurring TCRs were grouped using DBSCAN, with TCRdist sequence similarity added in when clustering inside HLA-allele-positive subsets. Co-occurrence clustering excluded repertoires with fewer than 30,000 or more than 120,000 public chains, plus five with anomalous nucleotide sharing. TCRdb retrieved this table from immuneACCESS and kept in-frame rearrangements only. Not all clones are present; in checked studies, unresolved V genes account for under half, and no reason is known for the remainder. That table supplies the V and J calls and clone size; D and trimming were determined from the DNA. The sample table records about 98,000 clones; about three fifths of these occur just once. The top ten constitute less than 5% of the sample.

At the junction V is shortened by 2 bases and J by 6 bases, with 13 bases in between. There are 14 amino acids in the CDR3, from cysteine to phenylalanine inclusive. The only DNA kept is the CDR3, 42 bases in frame from the first base. Per the germline V gene (reference sequence), MNHEY is the CDR1 and SMNVEV is the CDR2. Sequenced material: PBMCs. This TCR derives from a human donor in good health. The chain is assembled from TRBV27 and TRBJ1-2; matching of 6 bases hints at TRBD1 as the D gene. The nucleotide sequence reads as follows: TGTGCCAGCAGTTTAACAGGGACGCTCGATGGCTACACCTTC. The encoded protein is CASSLTGTLDGYTF.